One T cell receptor beta chain is described in this entry. Its cognate antigen is unknown. This record belongs to a study of tumor and adjacent non-tumor tissue in lung cancer. Study-wide results and caveats: Higher tumor TCR diversity was associated with shorter survival.

Three rounds of nested PCR, following a modified ARM-PCR protocol, produced the TCRbeta library. TCRdb processed the multiplex PCR reads anew with MiXCR; each CDR3 protein has one entry. This sample carries about 85,000 distinct CDR3 sequences, around three fifths of them seen once, and the ten largest clones take about 15%. RNA was extracted from bulk tissue without any cell sorting. Trimming stripped 8 bases from V and 0 bases from J, with 29 bases between. The CDR3 totals 19 residues. This TCR came from a man between 65 and 85 years old with non-small cell lung cancer. The sequenced material came from lung tumor tissue. The chain joins TRBV12-3 or TRBV12-4 to TRBJ2-7; either TRBD1 or TRBD2 may supply D (5 bases each). The DNA for the CDR3 is TGTGCCAGCGGTCCCCCCCGGGATAGGGGTCCACTTAGCTCCTACGAGCAGTACTTC. Its protein product is CASGPPRDRGPLSSYEQYF.